These 17 T cell receptor beta chains came from one sample sequenced in a study of cytomegalovirus exposure and HLA in healthy donors. Amplification used 60 Vbeta primers and 13 Jbeta primers. This table comes from immunoSEQ multiplex PCR, and its TCRdb copy is limited to in-frame clones, with some not included. Among about 130,000 clones listed, around 83% were seen once. Material: PBMCs. These receptors were obtained from a girl aged 2 to 10 in good health and CMV-seronegative.

V usage is TRBV9 and J usage is TRBJ2-4; 9 bases fit TRBD1. Germline V CDR1 and CDR2: SGDLS, YYNGEE. This CDR3 has 14 residues. The ends lost 3 bases at V and 6 bases at J; junction bases unmatched: 4. The CDR3 region is CASSARDRVNIQYF. CDR3 coding DNA: TGTGCCAGCAGCGCCCGGGACAGGGTAAACATTCAGTACTTC.

The gene calls are TRBV5-4 and TRBJ2-7; 9 bases agree with TRBD2. CDR1 and CDR2 (germline): SGHNT, YYREEE (reference sequence). This CDR3 contains 14 residues. The ends lost 4 bases at V and 2 bases at J; junction bases unmatched: 4. In nucleotides, the CDR3 is TGTGCCAGCAGCCTGGGACTAGCTCCCTACGAGCAGTACTTC. Its translation is CASSLGLAPYEQYF.

J is TRBJ2-3 and V is TRBV7-9, with 11 bases that match TRBD2. Unmatched junction bases numbered 6, after V lost 2 bases and J lost 2 bases. This CDR3 is built from 17 residues. In germline, CDR1 is SEHNR, CDR2 FQNEAQ (reference sequence). The CDR3 spells CASSLLGTSGFTDTQYF. In DNA form, the CDR3 reads TGTGCCAGCAGCTTATTGGGGACTAGCGGTTTCACAGATACGCAGTATTTT. Looking up the rest from reference TRBV7-9 and TRBJ2-3 gives the full variable domain: DTGVSQNPRHKITKRGQNVTFRCDPISEHNRLYWYRQTLGQGPEFLTYFQNEAQLEKSRLLSDRFSAERPKGSFSTLEIQRTEQGDSAMYLCASSLLGTSGFTDTQYFGPGTRLTVL.

This rearrangement joins TRBV27 to TRBJ2-1; 11 bases agree with TRBD2. Germline V gene lookup returns CDR1 MNHEY and CDR2 SMNVEV (reference sequence). V dropped 4 bases and J dropped 0; count of bases not matched to a gene: 8. The CDR3 contains 18 residues. CDR3 DNA sequence: TGTGCCAGCAGTTATGGACTAGCGGGCCTCTCCTCCTACAATGAGCAGTTCTTC. It yields the protein CASSYGLAGLSSYNEQFF.

The gene calls are TRBV7-8 and TRBJ2-7, with 10 bases fitting TRBD2. Germline CDR1 is SGHVS and CDR2 is FQNEAQ. The length of the CDR3 is 15 residues. V trimming: 0 bases; J trimming: 5 bases; junction bases outside the gene matches: 4. DNA for the CDR3: TGTGCCAGCAGCTTAGCACTAGCGGGATTCAACGAGCAGTACTTC. It yields the protein CASSLALAGFNEQYF.

The V call is TRBV6-1, the J call TRBJ2-1; 7 bases agree with TRBD1. J was trimmed by 10 bases and V by 0 bases; bases with no gene match: 12. There are 16 residues in the CDR3. CDR1 MNHNS and CDR2 SASEGT come from the germline V gene. The CDR3 DNA reads TGTGCCAGCAGTGAAGCGGAGACAGGGTTGAACGCCGAGCAGTTCTTC. Translating it yields CASSEAETGLNAEQFF.

The chain has TRBV4-2 and TRBJ2-1, with 16 bases that match TRBD2. CDR1 and CDR2 from the germline V gene are LGHNA and YNFKEQ. CDR3 length equals 16 residues. J gave up 9 bases and V 4 bases, and 6 bases lay outside the gene matches. The CDR3 nucleotides read TGTGCCAGCAGCCCGGGGACTAGCGGGGGGGCCAGTGAGCAGTTCTTC. Protein sequence: CASSPGTSGGASEQFF.

The chain couples TRBV7-2 to TRBJ2-5; 7 nucleotides align to TRBD1. V lost 3 bases to trimming and J lost 4 bases; unmatched junction nucleotides: 2. The CDR3 is 13 amino acids. The germline V gene has CDR1 SGHTA and CDR2 FQGNSA. The CDR3 spells CASSFDRVETQYF. As DNA, the CDR3 is TGTGCCAGCAGCTTTGACAGGGTAGAGACCCAGTACTTC.

The chain joins TRBV4-1 to TRBJ2-2; D might be TRBD1 (6 bases). This CDR3 has 16 residues. The germline V gene has CDR1 MGHRA and CDR2 YSYEKL. The germline V and J ends were trimmed by 3 bases and 5 bases, with 16 bases remaining between them. The CDR3 region has the DNA TGCGCCAGCAGCCAGCAGGGGCTCGAGGGGACCGGGGAGCTGTTTTTT. Protein: CASSQQGLEGTGELFF.

The chain couples TRBV28 to TRBJ1-2; D is possibly TRBD1 (6 bases). CDR1 is MDHEN and CDR2 is SYDVKM in the germline V gene. Trimming stripped 6 bases from V and 7 bases from J, with 18 bases between. The CDR3 has 14 amino acids. DNA of the CDR3: TGTGCCAGCAGGACTTCCGGGACAAGGGGTGGCTACACCTTC. Translating it yields CASRTSGTRGGYTF.

The chain combines TRBV9 with TRBJ2-3; 7 nucleotides match TRBD2. This CDR3 has 16 amino acids. Germline lookup yields CDR1 SGDLS and CDR2 YYNGEE. V was clipped by 0 bases and J by 3 bases; unmatched bases: 7. The CDR3, as DNA: TGTGCCAGCAGCGTAGAGGCGGGAGCAGGTACAGATACGCAGTATTTT. Translation: CASSVEAGAGTDTQYF.

V gene TRBV27 combines with J gene TRBJ2-3; D remains ambiguous. Germline-derived CDR1 and CDR2 are MNHEY and SMNVEV (reference sequence). This CDR3 is built from 14 residues. Trimming stripped 0 bases from V and 4 bases from J, with 8 bases between. The CDR3 DNA reads as TGTGCCAGCAGTTTATCGCGAGTGGCAGATACGCAGTATTTT. Its protein is CASSLSRVADTQYF.

The rearrangement links TRBV2 to TRBJ1-4; unclear D gene. V was clipped by 6 bases and J by 1 base, with 12 bases between them. Germline values: CDR1 SNHLY, CDR2 FYNNEI. The CDR3 totals 15 residues. CDR3 coding DNA: TGTGCCAGCAGACGGTCTGTGGTAACTAATGAAAAACTGTTTTTT. Protein product: CASRRSVVTNEKLFF.

This clone was counted once. The V call is TRBV7-2, the J call TRBJ1-2, with 9 bases fitting TRBD1. V lost 5 bases, J lost 5 bases, and 12 bases stayed unmatched. The CDR3 is 16 amino acids. Germline V gene sequence: CDR1 SGHTA, CDR2 FQGNSA. The CDR3 spells CASSPQGDRVFYGYTF. As DNA, the CDR3 is TGTGCCAGCAGCCCCCAAGGGGACAGGGTATTTTATGGCTACACCTTC.

This clone was detected a few times. This chain uses TRBV5-6 with TRBJ2-7, with 7 bases fitting TRBD2. CDR1 is SGHDT, CDR2 YYEEEE, per germline. J lost 6 bases, V lost 4 bases, and 10 bases had no gene match. CDR3 length equals 14 residues. CDR3 protein: CASSPWTSGGEQYF. CDR3 DNA sequence: TGTGCCAGCAGCCCATGGACCTCGGGGGGCGAGCAGTACTTC.

The chain combines TRBV25-1 with TRBJ1-1; TRBD1 agrees at 7 bases. This CDR3 has 14 amino acids. The V gene's germline CDR1 is MGHDK and CDR2 SYGVNS. V was pared by 7 bases and J by 1 base, with 6 bases of the junction left unmatched. In nucleotides, the CDR3 is TGTGCCAGCACCCGACAGGGTCGGAACACTGAAGCTTTCTTT. This sequence encodes CASTRQGRNTEAFF.

The J gene is TRBJ1-1, the V gene TRBV9; tentative D call: TRBD1 (6 bases). This CDR3 contains 14 residues. CDR1 SGDLS and CDR2 YYNGEE come from the germline V gene. V gave up 4 bases and J gave up 10 bases, with 20 bases separating them. CDR3 coding DNA: TGTGCCAGCAGCTCAGAGGTGGGGGCGCGGCGAGCTTTCTTT. It encodes CASSSEVGARRAFF. Full variable domain (missing parts from reference TRBV9 and TRBJ1-1): DSGVTQTPKHLITATGQRVTLRCSPRSGDLSVYWYQQSLDQGLQFLIQYYNGEERAKGNILERFSAQQFPDLHSELNLSSLELGDSALYFCASSSEVGARRAFFGQGTRLTVV.